This is a list of T cell receptor beta chains from one sample in a study of CD8+ T cells in alopecia areata. Method: immunoSEQ multiplex PCR; TCRdb's copy keeps in-frame clones and lacks some. The sample shows some 170,000 clones, roughly 50% of them seen only once. The specimen comprised CD4+ T cells sorted from blood, sampled around week 55, from a patient treated with tofacitinib. The origin of the receptors is a human donor with alopecia areata. Each CDR3 is given with its conserved first and last residue. The D gene is left open where the match is weak. Clone sizes are given selectively: once, few, many, or a class where the clone is expanded.

size	V	J	D	CDR3	DNA
NA	TRBV15	TRBJ1-5	NA	CATSRDRRDNQPQHF	TGTGCCACCAGCAGAGATCGTCGGGACAATCAGCCCCAGCATTTT
NA	TRBV6-5	TRBJ2-7	TRBD1	CASIRDRQGPYEQYF	TGTGCCAGCATTAGGGACCGACAGGGCCCCTACGAGCAGTACTTC
NA	TRBV10-3	TRBJ1-2	NA	CAISDGGRPYGYTF	TGTGCCATCAGTGACGGGGGGCGGCCCTATGGCTACACCTTC
NA	TRBV29-1	TRBJ2-1	NA	CSVEGGGLLYNEQFF	TGCAGCGTTGAAGGGGGCGGACTGCTCTACAATGAGCAGTTCTTC
NA	TRBV2	TRBJ2-6	NA	CASSTRGSGANVLTF	TGTGCCAGCAGCACAAGGGGCTCTGGGGCCAACGTCCTGACTTTC
NA	TRBV5-1	TRBJ2-7	NA	CASSPGDAYEQYF	TGCGCCAGCAGCCCGGGGGACGCCTACGAGCAGTACTTC
NA	TRBV18	TRBJ1-5	NA	CASSPDQGFNQPQHF	TGTGCCAGCTCACCCGACCAGGGATTCAATCAGCCCCAGCATTTT
NA	TRBV25-1	TRBJ1-4	TRBD1	CASSPDRDKLFF	TGTGCCAGCAGTCCCGACAGGGACAAACTGTTTTTT
NA	TRBV4-2	TRBJ2-3	TRBD2	CASSQESGGRTDTQYF	TGTGCCAGCAGCCAAGAAAGCGGGGGTCGCACAGATACGCAGTATTTT
NA	TRBV6-1	TRBJ1-2	NA	CASSDRTYGYTF	TGTGCCAGCAGTGACAGAACCTATGGCTACACCTTC
many	TRBV28	TRBJ1-5	NA	CASSSSETSNQPQHF	TGTGCCAGCAGTTCGAGCGAAACGAGCAATCAGCCCCAGCATTTT
NA	TRBV7-8	TRBJ2-7	TRBD1	CASSGSQQGEQYF	TGTGCCAGCAGCGGCAGTCAACAGGGGGAGCAGTACTTC
NA	TRBV27	TRBJ1-6	NA	CASRISGQDSPLHF	TGTGCCAGCAGGATTTCGGGGCAGGATTCACCCCTCCACTTT
NA	TRBV2	TRBJ1-5	NA	CASSELDNQPQHF	TGTGCCAGCAGTGAATTGGACAATCAGCCCCAGCATTTT
NA	TRBV30	TRBJ1-2	NA	CAWSSIPGGYGYTF	TGTGCCTGGAGTAGTATTCCGGGTGGCTATGGCTACACCTTC
NA	TRBV9	TRBJ1-2	NA	CASSGTGNGYTF	TGTGCCAGCAGCGGAACAGGGAATGGCTACACCTTC
NA	TRBV2	TRBJ1-1	NA	CASSVQRNTEAFF	TGTGCCAGCAGCGTACAACGGAACACTGAAGCTTTCTTT
NA	TRBV29-1	TRBJ1-1	NA	CSVITDNMNTEAFF	TGCAGCGTTATCACAGACAATATGAACACTGAAGCTTTCTTT
NA	TRBV19	TRBJ1-5	NA	CASSIMGNQPQHF	TGTGCCAGTAGTATAATGGGCAATCAGCCCCAGCATTTT
NA	TRBV14	TRBJ2-5	NA	CASSQVGLEETQYF	TGTGCCAGCAGCCAAGTGGGCTTAGAGGAGACCCAGTACTTC
NA	TRBV6-4	TRBJ1-1	NA	CASSDSPGAYTEAFF	TGTGCCAGCAGTGACTCGCCGGGGGCCTACACTGAAGCTTTCTTT
NA	TRBV30	TRBJ1-2	TRBD1	CAWGTGLGSNYGYTF	TGTGCCTGGGGGACAGGGCTAGGGTCAAACTATGGCTACACCTTC
NA	TRBV6-5	TRBJ1-5	NA	CASSYSVHGGQPQHF	TGTGCCAGCAGTTACTCCGTGCATGGTGGTCAGCCCCAGCATTTT
few	TRBV2	TRBJ2-3	NA	CASSVGKLGSDTQYF	TGTGCCAGCAGTGTGGGGAAGCTAGGGTCAGATACGCAGTATTTT
NA	TRBV2	TRBJ2-3	NA	CASSGLAGTDTQYF	TGTGCCAGCAGTGGCTTGGCGGGGACAGATACGCAGTATTTT
NA	TRBV5-1	TRBJ2-3	NA	CASSLESGEDTQYF	TGCGCCAGCAGCTTGGAGAGCGGAGAAGATACGCAGTATTTT
few	TRBV5-1	TRBJ2-1	NA	CASSQTLYEQFF	TGCGCCAGCAGTCAGACTCTCTATGAGCAGTTCTTC
NA	TRBV29-1	TRBJ2-5	TRBD2	CSVRGGGARRETQYF	TGCAGCGTTAGGGGCGGGGGGGCCCGTCGAGAGACCCAGTACTTC
few	TRBV29-1	TRBJ2-7	TRBD1	CSARTTGHEQYF	TGCAGCGCCCGAACGACAGGGCACGAGCAGTACTTC
few	TRBV11-2	TRBJ2-7	NA	CASSSLGGRKVYEQYF	TGTGCCAGCAGCAGCCTTGGGGGCAGGAAAGTATACGAGCAGTACTTC
once	TRBV30	TRBJ1-5	NA	CAWSVQSGSNQPQHF	TGTGCCTGGAGTGTACAGTCAGGGAGTAATCAGCCCCAGCATTTT
NA	TRBV30	TRBJ1-2	NA	CAWSVQLSGYTF	TGTGCCTGGAGTGTACAGCTATCTGGCTACACCTTC
NA	TRBV15	TRBJ1-4	NA	CATSRDLAEKLFF	TGTGCCACCAGCAGAGATCTTGCAGAAAAACTGTTTTTT
NA	TRBV11-3	TRBJ2-2	NA	CASTPSPNTGELFF	TGTGCCAGCACCCCATCCCCGAACACCGGGGAGCTGTTTTTT
NA	TRBV11-1	TRBJ2-3	TRBD2	CASSLAGRTDTQYF	TGTGCCAGCAGTTTAGCGGGACGCACAGATACGCAGTATTTT
NA	TRBV30	TRBJ2-1	NA	CAWTKGGFNEQFF	TGTGCCTGGACTAAAGGGGGTTTCAATGAGCAGTTCTTC
NA	TRBV29-1	TRBJ1-2	TRBD1	CSVGDRGGYTF	TGCAGCGTAGGAGACAGGGGTGGCTACACCTTC
NA	TRBV27	TRBJ1-1	NA	CASSSMTDTNTEAFF	TGTGCCAGCAGTTCAATGACCGACACGAACACTGAAGCTTTCTTT
NA	TRBV4-2	TRBJ2-7	NA	CASSQDRGGQYF	TGTGCCAGCAGCCAAGATAGAGGTGGGCAGTACTTC